A single sample gave rise to the 7 T cell receptor beta chains below, sequenced in a study of post-analysis software for immune sequencing data. Their target antigens are unknown. Regarding the study as a whole: About five TRBV segments were more frequent in patients than controls; TRBV5-6, TRBV5-1 and TRBV20-1 belonged to this group.

Every TCR beta cDNA library bore unique molecular identifiers. TCRdb re-derived calls from the PCR reads in MiXCR, one entry per CDR3 protein. Among about 820,000 distinct CDR3 sequences listed, approximately 50% were seen once. What was sequenced was blood. The receptors originated from a girl under 18 with multiple sclerosis.

V usage is TRBV20-1 and J usage is TRBJ2-5, with D tentatively TRBD1 or TRBD2 (5 bases each). With 5 bases removed from V and 5 bases from J, the gap between germline ends came to 12 bases. The CDR3 is made up of 12 amino acids. Germline V gene data show CDR1 as DFQATT and CDR2 as SNEGSKA (reference sequence). The CDR3 DNA reads as TGCAGTGCTCCGGGGCTTGGGGAGACCCAGTACTTC. It translates to CSAPGLGETQYF.

This chain uses TRBV12-5 with TRBJ1-5; D is uncertain. CDR1 is LGHNT and CDR2 is FRNRAP in the germline V gene. The CDR3 runs 14 residues. V lost 1 base to trimming and J lost 3 bases, with 7 bases between them. The CDR3 region is CASGLGRNNQPQHF. The CDR3 DNA follows: TGTGCTAGTGGTTTGGGACGGAACAATCAGCCCCAGCATTTT.

There are a few counts of this clonotype. The rearrangement uses TRBV6-1 and TRBJ2-5, with 9 bases identical to TRBD2. Trimming removed 9 bases from V and 1 base from J; junction bases left unmatched: 9. The CDR3 is 15 amino acids. Germline assignment: CDR1 MNHNS and CDR2 SASEGT. CDR3 loop: CASSPTSGTQETQYF. For the CDR3, the DNA is TGTGCCAGTTCACCGACTAGCGGAACCCAAGAGACCCAGTACTTC.

The V gene is TRBV5-1, the J gene TRBJ2-3; possibly TRBD1 for D (5 bases). Deletions cut 1 base from V and 4 bases from J, with 13 bases between. The germline V gene encodes CDR1 SGHRS and CDR2 YFSETQ. The CDR3 is 15 amino acids. The CDR3 region is CASSLQGGAADTQYF. CDR3 DNA: TGCGCCAGCAGCTTGCAGGGCGGAGCTGCAGATACGCAGTATTTT.

CDR3 nucleotides: TGTGCCATCCTTCCTAGCCTCTCGGCAGATACGCAGTATTTT. Amino acids: CAILPSLSADTQYF. The chain is built from TRBV10-3 and TRBJ2-3, with a tentative D call TRBD2 (5 bases). Per the germline V gene, CDR1 is ENHRY and CDR2 is SYGVKD. The V end lost 8 bases, the J end lost 4 bases, and 16 bases lay between the germline ends. The CDR3 is made up of 14 amino acids.

V and J are TRBV4-1 and TRBJ2-7; TRBD2 is a possible D gene (6 bases). The CDR3 covers 17 residues. Germline CDR1 and CDR2: MGHRA and YSYEKL. The ends were cut back, 0 bases at V and 2 bases at J, with 17 bases in the middle. The CDR3: CASSQDEVSSGTYEQYF. The DNA of the CDR3 is TGCGCCAGCAGCCAAGATGAAGTGAGTAGCGGAACCTACGAGCAGTACTTC.

The chain employs TRBV20-1 and TRBJ1-6, with 8 bases lining up with TRBD1. This CDR3 is built from 16 residues. V was clipped by 0 bases and J by 10 bases; unmatched bases: 11. CDR1 is DFQATT, CDR2 SNEGSKA, per germline (reference sequence). CDR3: CSARDSGGREESPLHF. CDR3 nucleotides: TGCAGTGCTAGAGATTCAGGGGGCAGGGAAGAGTCACCCCTCCACTTT.